These 25 T cell receptor beta chains originate from one sample sequenced in a study of shared clonotypes between healthy human individuals (dated by TCRdb to the early 2020s). The method was the immunoSEQ multiplex PCR assay. In TCRdb, the immuneACCESS table is reduced to in-frame sequences with V and J assigned. These tables do not hold every clone; where another copy was compared, an unresolved V gene accounts for under half, and the others remain unexplained. The sample records about 2.4 million clones, approximately 94% of which are singletons. About 0.39% of the sample comes from the top ten. Material for sequencing was naive CD4+ T cells from PBMCs. Taken with the paper, the label for cell subset or site translates to: CD45RA+ positively selected. These receptors were taken from a man younger than 30 in good health. Some clones in this sample may be carry-over from other donors' samples.

This rearrangement joins TRBV21-1 to TRBJ2-7; the DNA was not used to check the table's D call, TRBD1. TRBV21-1 corresponds to a pseudogene. This CDR3 has 14 residues. The CDR3 reads CASTLGHSLYEQYF. CDR3 nucleotide sequence: TGTGCCAGCACCCTGGGACACTCTCTTTACGAGCAGTACTTC.

The count of this clone is one. The chain recombines TRBV6-5 with TRBJ2-7; no firm D call. Trimming removed 0 bases at V and 2 bases at J, with 11 bases between. The CDR3 spans 15 residues. Per the germline V gene, CDR1 is MNHEY and CDR2 is SVGAGI. CDR3 amino acids: CASSYSSGGPYEQYF. CDR3 DNA: TGTGCCAGCAGTTACTCGTCAGGTGGTCCCTACGAGCAGTACTTC.

This clone was detected only once. The chain uses TRBV11-3 and TRBJ2-2; the D is unclear. The germline V and J ends were trimmed by 4 bases and 8 bases, with 14 bases remaining between them. CDR3 size: 14 residues. CDR1 and CDR2 from the germline V gene are SGHNT and YENEEA. CDR3 sequence reads: CASSSTFTPGELFF. CDR3 coding DNA: TGTGCCAGCAGCTCCACTTTCACCCCGGGGGAGCTGTTTTTT. Full variable domain (remainder filled in from reference TRBV11-3 and TRBJ2-2): EAGVVQSPRYKIIEKKQPVAFWCNPISGHNTLYWYLQNLGQGPELLIRYENEEAVDDSQLPKDRFSAERLKGVDSTLKIQPAELGDSAVYLCASSSTFTPGELFFGEGSRLTVL.

The chain recombines TRBV4-1 with TRBJ2-2, with TRBD1 matching 8 bases. Looked up from germline, CDR1 is MGHRA and CDR2 is YSYEKL. The CDR3 runs to 18 residues. The J segment lost 3 bases and the V segment lost 0 bases, leaving 9 bases of the junction unmatched. The CDR3 sequence: CASSQDRVGQGDTGELFF. In nucleotides, the CDR3 is TGCGCCAGCAGCCAAGATCGGGTCGGACAGGGTGACACCGGGGAGCTGTTTTTT.

This chain joins TRBV6-5 and TRBJ1-1; 9 bases map to TRBD1. CDR1 and CDR2 from the germline V gene are MNHEY and SVGAGI. Trimming at V came to 5 bases and at J to 6 bases, leaving 10 bases not matched to a gene. This CDR3 is built from 15 residues. The CDR3 reads CASSPRTGVIAEAFF. CDR3 bases: TGTGCCAGCAGTCCACGGACAGGGGTAATAGCTGAAGCTTTCTTT.

On this clone: This sample also contains other DNA sequences that code for the same CDR3. The chain employs TRBV27 and TRBJ1-6, with TRBD1 as a possible D gene (6 bases). V lost 6 bases and J 7 bases, leaving 13 bases between the germline ends. CDR3 length: 14 residues. Germline loops: CDR1 MNHEY, CDR2 SMNVEV (reference sequence). CDR3 region: CASSPRGRNSPLHF. The CDR3 DNA follows: TGTGCCAGCAGCCCTAGGGGGAGGAATTCACCCCTCCACTTT.

The genes are TRBV11-2 and TRBJ2-7; D may be TRBD1 (6 bases). With 1 base removed from V and 2 bases from J, the gap between germline ends came to 12 bases. Germline V gene sequence: CDR1 SGHAT, CDR2 FQNNGV. CDR3 size: 15 residues. The chain's CDR3 is CASSLAPQGTYEQYF. The CDR3 region has the DNA TGTGCCAGCAGCTTAGCTCCACAGGGTACCTACGAGCAGTACTTC.

Points on this clone: This CDR3 is also generated by other DNA sequences in the sample. CDR3 coding DNA: TGTGCCAGCAGTTTCAGGGGCCGGAACACTGAAGCTTTCTTT. Translating gives CASSFRGRNTEAFF. The V gene is TRBV27, the J gene TRBJ1-1; weak D call: TRBD1 (6 bases). V was cut by 3 bases and J by 1 base, with 9 bases left in between. There are 14 residues in the CDR3. CDR1 MNHEY and CDR2 SMNVEV come from the germline V gene (reference sequence).

The chain carries TRBV2 and TRBJ2-1; D is ambiguous. Germline values: CDR1 SNHLY, CDR2 FYNNEI. The CDR3 totals 15 residues. Deletions cut 3 bases from V and 8 bases from J, with 17 bases between. The CDR3 is CASSETTSVVYEQFF. Written as DNA, the CDR3 is TGTGCCAGCAGTGAGACGACCAGCGTAGTCTATGAGCAGTTCTTC.

This clone showed up just a few times. The chain carries TRBV28 and TRBJ1-2; TRBD1 might be the D (5 bases). Germline V CDR1 and CDR2: MDHEN, SYDVKM. This CDR3 spans 14 amino acids. V lost 4 bases, J lost 5 bases, and 14 bases lay in between. Written as DNA, the CDR3 is TGTGCCAGCAGTTCCGGGAGACAGCTTTATGGCTACACCTTC. It encodes CASSSGRQLYGYTF.

The V and J genes are TRBV7-9 and TRBJ2-7; 12 nucleotides agree with TRBD2. The germline gives CDR1 SEHNR, CDR2 FQNEAQ (reference sequence). After removal of 3 bases from V and 5 bases from J, the junction contained 17 bases not matched to a gene. CDR3 size: 19 residues. The CDR3 nucleotides are TGTGCCAGCAGCTTTCTGACTCTAGCGGGAGGGCCTCGGGAAAACGAGCAGTACTTC. Amino acids: CASSFLTLAGGPRENEQYF.

V usage is TRBV18 and J usage is TRBJ2-5, with 8 bases fitting TRBD2. V gave up 3 bases and J gave up 5 bases; unmatched junction bases: 8. This CDR3 has 15 amino acids. CDR1 and CDR2 (germline): KGHSH, LQKENI. CDR3 amino acids: CASSPSAGGRETQYF. The CDR3 nucleotides are TGTGCCAGCTCACCTTCGGCGGGAGGTCGGGAGACCCAGTACTTC.

V is TRBV7-3 and J is TRBJ2-6, with D possibly matching TRBD1 (6 bases). Germline CDR1 is SGHTA and CDR2 is FQGTGA. The V gene lost 5 bases and the J gene lost 4 bases, with 12 bases spanning the gap. This CDR3 is built from 15 residues. This chain's CDR3 is CASSPYRAGANVLTF. As DNA, the CDR3 is TGTGCCAGCAGCCCATACAGGGCCGGGGCCAACGTCCTGACTTTC.

V is TRBV7-3 and J is TRBJ2-7; unclear D gene. V dropped 5 bases and J dropped 5 bases, with 16 bases sitting between them. This CDR3 comprises 14 residues. The germline V gene has CDR1 SGHTA and CDR2 FQGTGA. The CDR3 region is CASSPSSHGDEQYF. The CDR3 DNA reads as TGTGCCAGCAGCCCATCCTCCCATGGAGACGAGCAGTACTTC. Variable domain in full (rest from reference TRBV7-3 and TRBJ2-7): GAGVSQTPSNKVTEKGKYVELRCDPISGHTALYWYRQSLGQGPEFLIYFQGTGAADDSGLPNDRFFAVRPEGSVSTLKIQRTERGDSAVYLCASSPSSHGDEQYFGPGTRLTVT.

The gene calls are TRBV6-5 and TRBJ1-6, with a tentative D call TRBD1 (6 bases). V was clipped by 6 bases and J by 11 bases, with 20 bases between them. This CDR3 contains 15 residues. Looked up from germline, CDR1 is MNHEY and CDR2 is SVGAGI. The CDR3 is CASSTGQQGRTPLHF. In nucleotides, the CDR3 is TGTGCCAGCAGCACAGGCCAGCAGGGGAGGACACCCCTCCACTTT.

The chain recombines TRBV6-5 with TRBJ2-7; 13 bases fit TRBD2. The V and J ends lost 2 bases and 4 bases, in that order; junction bases with no gene match: 2. CDR1 is MNHEY and CDR2 is SVGAGI in the germline V gene. The CDR3 is 15 residues long. The CDR3 sequence is CASSYGTSGKYEQYF. CDR3 in DNA: TGTGCCAGCAGTTACGGGACTAGCGGGAAATACGAGCAGTACTTC.

The chain joins TRBV5-1 to TRBJ2-3; TRBD1 matches at 7 bases. V lost 6 bases and J lost 0; bases outside the gene matches: 4. Germline CDR1 is SGHRS and CDR2 is YFSETQ. The CDR3 is made up of 14 amino acids. The CDR3 region is CASMTGISTDTQYF. DNA for the CDR3: TGCGCCAGCATGACAGGGATTAGCACAGATACGCAGTATTTT.

This clone is a singleton in its sample. The chain recombines TRBV11-2 with TRBJ1-1; 7 bases fit TRBD1. The CDR3 is made up of 14 amino acids. V shed 5 bases and J 7 bases; nucleotides not matched to a gene: 10. CDR1 and CDR2 from the germline V gene are SGHAT and FQNNGV. CDR3 amino acids: CASSPSTGRDEAFF. In DNA form, the CDR3 reads TGTGCCAGCAGCCCATCGACAGGGCGGGATGAAGCTTTCTTT.

The chain uses TRBV18 and TRBJ1-5; 7 positions match TRBD1. V shed 1 base, J shed 6 bases, and the junction held 6 bases outside the gene matches. From germline, CDR1 is KGHSH and CDR2 LQKENI. The CDR3 contains 15 residues. The DNA of the CDR3 is TGTGCCAGCTCACCACAGGGGGCGAGACCTCAGCCCCAGCATTTT. This codes for CASSPQGARPQPQHF.

The V gene is TRBV6-5, the J gene TRBJ1-2, with D maybe TRBD1 (6 bases). Germline V lookup: CDR1 MNHEY, CDR2 SVGAGI. This CDR3 spans 14 amino acids. V gave up 0 bases and J gave up 7 bases, with 12 bases separating them. The CDR3 protein is CASSYSEGVTGYTF. The CDR3 bases are TGTGCCAGCAGTTACTCGGAGGGGGTTACTGGCTACACCTTC.

The V gene is TRBV7-9, the J gene TRBJ1-1; a weak D match, TRBD1 (5 bases). V lost 10 bases, J lost 0 bases, and 15 bases lay in between. Germline lookup yields CDR1 SEHNR and CDR2 FQNEAQ (reference sequence). The CDR3 extends over 14 amino acids. CDR3 region: CAIPRGLMNTEAFF. CDR3 nucleotide sequence: TGTGCCATCCCGAGGGGCTTAATGAACACTGAAGCTTTCTTT. Based on the CDR3 plus reference TRBV7-9 and TRBJ1-1, the full variable domain is DTGVSQNPRHKITKRGQNVTFRCDPISEHNRLYWYRQTLGQGPEFLTYFQNEAQLEKSRLLSDRFSAERPKGSFSTLEIQRTEQGDSAMYLCAIPRGLMNTEAFFGQGTRLTVV.

This clone was counted once. V is TRBV9 and J is TRBJ1-5; weak D call: TRBD1 (6 bases). CDR1 and CDR2 (germline): SGDLS, YYNGEE. The V end was cut by 0 bases, the J end by 3 bases, with 22 bases between. CDR3 length equals 19 residues. CDR3 protein: CASSVEGGRWVKINQPQHF. The DNA for the CDR3 is TGTGCCAGCAGCGTAGAGGGGGGAAGATGGGTCAAAATCAATCAGCCCCAGCATTTT.

The chain carries TRBV6-6 and TRBJ1-5; D unclear. CDR1 is MNHNY, CDR2 SVGAGI, per germline (reference sequence). The V end was cut by 6 bases, the J end by 4 bases, with 13 bases between. The CDR3 is made up of 14 amino acids. The CDR3 spells CASSQVSINQPQHF. The CDR3 DNA is TGTGCCAGCAGCCAGGTATCTATAAATCAGCCCCAGCATTTT.

V gene TRBV7-9 combines with J gene TRBJ2-7; D call uncertain. This CDR3 is built from 15 residues. Germline V gene data show CDR1 as SEHNR and CDR2 as FQNEAQ (reference sequence). Trimming removed 4 bases at V and 2 bases at J, with 15 bases between. The CDR3 DNA is TGTGCCAGCAGCTCGAACCAGGAATACACCTACGAGCAGTACTTC. Translated: CASSSNQEYTYEQYF.

The chain carries TRBV29-1 and TRBJ2-5; perhaps TRBD1 as D (6 bases). The germline CDR1 and CDR2 sequences are SQVTM and ANQGSEA. The CDR3 contains 12 residues. Trimming took 4 bases from V and 3 from J, leaving 9 bases between them. The CDR3: CSVVQGKETQYF. In DNA form, the CDR3 reads TGCAGCGTTGTACAGGGTAAAGAGACCCAGTACTTC.